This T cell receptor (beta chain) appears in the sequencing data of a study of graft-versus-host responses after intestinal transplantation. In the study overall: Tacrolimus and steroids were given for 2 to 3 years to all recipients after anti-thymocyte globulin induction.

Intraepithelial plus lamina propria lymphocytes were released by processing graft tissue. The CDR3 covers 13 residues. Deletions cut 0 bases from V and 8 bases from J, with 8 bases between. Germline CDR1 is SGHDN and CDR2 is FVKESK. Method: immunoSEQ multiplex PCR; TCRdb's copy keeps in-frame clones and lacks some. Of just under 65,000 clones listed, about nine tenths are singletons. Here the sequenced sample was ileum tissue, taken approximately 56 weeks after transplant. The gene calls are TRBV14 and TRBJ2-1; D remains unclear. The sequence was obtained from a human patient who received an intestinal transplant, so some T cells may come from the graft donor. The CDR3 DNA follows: TGTGCCAGCAGCCAAGAGCCTAGAGATGAGCAGTTCTTC. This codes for CASSQEPRDEQFF.